The clone carrying this T cell receptor (beta chain) has more than one count but fewer than ten. The data stem from a study of blood T cell repertoires in COVID-19. V shed 6 bases and J shed 7 bases, with 12 bases lying between them. The CDR3 is made up of 12 amino acids. Germline lookup yields CDR1 LGHDT and CDR2 YNNKEL (reference sequence). Only in-frame clones appear in the TCRdb table, and some are missing; sequencing was by immunoSEQ multiplex PCR. This table has about 210,000 clones, around 81% appearing once. The origin of this receptor is a woman between 65 and 79 years old with acute or convalescent COVID-19. The genes are TRBV3-1 (or the pseudogene TRBV3-2) and TRBJ1-2; D remains ambiguous. The specimen was peripheral blood. The CDR3 nucleotides read TGTGCCAGCAGGCACCGGGATGGTGGCTACACCTTC. It specifies CASRHRDGGYTF.